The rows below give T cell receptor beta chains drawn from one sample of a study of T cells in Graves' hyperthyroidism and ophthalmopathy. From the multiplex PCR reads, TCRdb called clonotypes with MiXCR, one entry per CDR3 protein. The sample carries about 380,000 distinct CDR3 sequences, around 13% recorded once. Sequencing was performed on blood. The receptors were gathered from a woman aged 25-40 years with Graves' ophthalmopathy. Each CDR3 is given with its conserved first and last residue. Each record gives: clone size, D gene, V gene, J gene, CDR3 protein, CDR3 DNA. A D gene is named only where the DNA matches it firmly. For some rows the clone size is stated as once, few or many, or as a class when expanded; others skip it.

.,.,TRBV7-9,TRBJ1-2,CASSLGSGGDGYTF,TGTGCCAGCAGCTTAGGTTCAGGAGGGGATGGCTACACCTTC
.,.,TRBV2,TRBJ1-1,CASIPEGGTEAFF,TGTGCCAGCATCCCAGAGGGCGGCACTGAAGCTTTCTTT
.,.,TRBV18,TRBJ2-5,CASSPPTANQETQYF,TGTGCCAGCTCACCGCCTACCGCCAACCAAGAGACCCAGTACTTC
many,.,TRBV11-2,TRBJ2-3,CASRQPGPFTDTQYF,TGTGCCAGCAGACAGCCGGGACCATTCACAGATACGCAGTATTTT
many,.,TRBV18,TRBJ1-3,CASSPPITSGNTIYF,TGTGCCAGCTCACCACCTATTACCTCTGGAAACACCATATATTTT
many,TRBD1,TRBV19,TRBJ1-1,CASSIAGGLNTEAFF,TGTGCCAGTAGTATAGCAGGGGGCCTCAACACTGAAGCTTTCTTT
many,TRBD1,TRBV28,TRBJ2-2,CASRPDRGWVNTGELFF,TGTGCCAGCAGACCGGACAGGGGCTGGGTGAACACCGGGGAGCTGTTTTTT
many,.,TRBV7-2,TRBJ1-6,CASAQGSSPLHF,TGTGCCAGCGCTCAGGGATCTTCACCCCTCCACTTT
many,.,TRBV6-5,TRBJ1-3,CASSYSRTESGNTIYF,TGTGCCAGCAGTTACTCGAGGACAGAATCTGGAAACACCATATATTTT
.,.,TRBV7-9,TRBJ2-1,CATDGTWVSYNEQFF,TGTGCCACAGACGGGACATGGGTCTCCTACAATGAGCAGTTCTTC
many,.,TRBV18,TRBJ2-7,CASSPSLAAGEQYF,TGTGCCAGCTCACCGAGTCTAGCAGCTGGCGAGCAGTACTTC
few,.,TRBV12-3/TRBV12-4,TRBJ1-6,CASSKSALGTLHF,TGTGCCAGCAGCAAGTCGGCCCTGGGGACCCTCCACTTT
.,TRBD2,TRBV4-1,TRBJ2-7,CASSQEWGGAYEQYF,TGCGCCAGCAGCCAAGAATGGGGGGGGGCCTACGAGCAGTACTTC
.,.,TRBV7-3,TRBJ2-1,CPSSSEPGVGWDEQFF,TGTCCCAGCAGCTCCGAACCGGGAGTAGGGTGGGATGAGCAGTTCTTC
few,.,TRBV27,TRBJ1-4,CASKQAGFGEKLFF,TGTGCCAGCAAGCAGGCGGGGTTTGGCGAAAAACTGTTTTTT
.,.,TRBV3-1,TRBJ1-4,CASSQDPGVNEKLFF,TGTGCCAGCAGCCAAGACCCGGGGGTGAATGAAAAACTGTTTTTT
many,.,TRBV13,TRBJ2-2,CASSPGSTGELFF,TGTGCCAGCAGCCCAGGGAGTACCGGGGAGCTGTTTTTT
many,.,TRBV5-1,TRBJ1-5,CASSLGTDNQPQHF,TGCGCCAGCAGCTTGGGTACAGACAATCAGCCCCAGCATTTT
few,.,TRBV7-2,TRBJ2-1,CASSYARGASYNEQFF,TGTGCCAGCAGCTATGCAAGGGGGGCCTCCTACAATGAGCAGTTCTTC
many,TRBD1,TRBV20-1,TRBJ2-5,CSARAAPGQGALETQYF,TGCAGTGCTAGAGCCGCCCCGGGACAGGGGGCTCTGGAGACCCAGTACTTC
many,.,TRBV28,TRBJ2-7,CASSFPTGPRAAPDLKYYEQYF,TGTGCCAGCAGTTTTCCAACAGGGCCCCGGGCGGCTCCCGATCTCAAGTATTACGAGCAGTACTTC
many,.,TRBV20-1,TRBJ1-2,CSARYPPGGYGYTF,TGCAGTGCTAGGTACCCACCTGGTGGGTATGGCTACACCTTC
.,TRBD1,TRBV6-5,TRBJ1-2,CASSYGGQGAAGYTF,TGTGCCAGCAGTTACGGAGGACAGGGGGCGGCTGGCTACACCTTC
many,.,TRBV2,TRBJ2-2,CASTVGVAGELFF,TGTGCCAGCACCGTAGGAGTAGCCGGGGAGCTGTTTTTT
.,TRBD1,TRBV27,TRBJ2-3,CASNPGTAPSTDTQYF,TGTGCCAGCAACCCCGGGACAGCTCCTAGCACAGATACGCAGTATTTT
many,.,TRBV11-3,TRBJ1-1,CASSSRKGRTEAFF,TGTGCCAGCAGCTCAAGGAAGGGTCGTACTGAAGCTTTCTTT
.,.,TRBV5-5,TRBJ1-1,CASRPDSRTRNTEAFF,TGTGCCAGCAGGCCGGACAGCCGGACCCGGAACACTGAAGCTTTCTTT